These T cell receptor beta chains were read from a single sample in a study of blood T cell repertoires in COVID-19. Sequenced by immunoSEQ multiplex PCR; TCRdb stores in-frame clones only, minus some. The repertoire has about 52,000 clones, 89% of them found once; the top ten carry nearly 5%. The specimen sequenced was peripheral blood. These receptors were obtained from a man aged 60 to 75 with active COVID-19. Each CDR3 is given with its conserved first and last residue. A D gene is named only where the DNA matches it firmly. The size field is filled for only some rows; it gives once, few, many or a size class.

clone_size | j_call | v_call | d_call | cdr3_aa | cdr3_nt
- | TRBJ1-5 | TRBV7-2 | - | CASSLGSSPSNQPQHF | TGTGCCAGCAGCTTAGGCAGTTCTCCTAGCAATCAGCCCCAGCATTTT
once | TRBJ2-3 | TRBV7-8 | - | CASSLNQGRSDTQYF | TGTGCCAGCAGCTTAAATCAGGGGAGATCAGATACGCAGTATTTT
- | TRBJ2-5 | TRBV29-1 | TRBD1 | CSVYRGSETQYF | TGCAGCGTTTACAGGGGGAGCGAGACCCAGTACTTC
- | TRBJ2-7 | TRBV19 | TRBD1 | CASSGRDSFYEQYF | TGTGCCAGTAGTGGCCGGGACAGTTTCTACGAGCAGTACTTC
- | TRBJ2-2 | TRBV5-4 | TRBD2 | CASSPKTSGSGWGTGELFF | TGTGCCAGCAGCCCTAAGACTAGCGGGAGTGGGTGGGGCACCGGGGAGCTGTTTTTT
- | TRBJ2-1 | TRBV6-5 | - | CASNPAGGDEQFF | TGTGCCAGCAACCCAGCTGGCGGGGATGAGCAGTTCTTC
- | TRBJ2-6 | TRBV7-2 | - | CASSLVGSGANVLTF | TGTGCCAGCAGCTTAGTCGGTTCTGGGGCCAACGTCCTGACTTTC
- | TRBJ2-7 | TRBV5-1 | - | CASSLGLEAYEQYF | TGCGCCAGCAGCTTGGGACTAGAAGCGTACGAGCAGTACTTC
- | TRBJ1-5 | TRBV3-1/TRBV3-2 | - | CASSHGSASQPQHF | TGTGCCAGCAGCCATGGGTCTGCTAGTCAGCCCCAGCATTTT
- | TRBJ2-3 | TRBV5-6 | - | CASRTDGSSDTQYF | TGTGCCAGCAGAACCGACGGGAGTTCAGATACGCAGTATTTT
- | TRBJ2-6 | TRBV28 | - | CASSLYRRDRFSGANVLTF | TGTGCCAGCAGTTTATATCGGCGGGACCGATTCTCTGGGGCCAACGTCCTGACTTTC
- | TRBJ2-3 | TRBV10-3 | TRBD2 | CATRGSVIAGAPDTQYF | TGTGCCACCAGGGGCTCGGTGATAGCGGGAGCCCCAGATACGCAGTATTTT
- | TRBJ2-1 | TRBV28 | - | CASEVGDEQFF | TGTGCCAGCGAGGTAGGCGATGAGCAGTTCTTC
- | TRBJ2-4 | TRBV3-1/TRBV3-2 | - | CASSQAGENIQYF | TGTGCCAGCAGCCAGGCAGGGGAAAACATTCAGTACTTC
- | TRBJ2-2 | TRBV6-2/TRBV6-3 | - | CASSHNYGTEVGELFF | TGTGCCAGCAGTCACAACTACGGCACGGAGGTTGGGGAGCTGTTTTTT
- | TRBJ2-5 | TRBV18 | TRBD1 | CASSKPGQGGETQYF | TGTGCCAGCTCAAAACCGGGACAGGGAGGAGAGACCCAGTACTTC
- | TRBJ1-5 | TRBV6-2/TRBV6-3 | - | CASSDAGSANQPQHF | TGTGCCAGCAGCGATGCAGGGTCGGCCAATCAGCCCCAGCATTTT
- | TRBJ1-1 | TRBV28 | - | CASSLAGGQEAFF | TGTGCCAGCAGTTTAGCCGGGGGGCAAGAAGCTTTCTTT
few | TRBJ2-7 | TRBV12-3/TRBV12-4 | - | CASSKLGEQYF | TGTGCCAGCAGTAAACTCGGCGAGCAGTACTTC
- | TRBJ2-1 | TRBV3-1/TRBV3-2 | TRBD1 | CASSRDGQGYHNEQFF | TGTGCCAGCAGCCGGGATGGACAGGGGTACCACAATGAGCAGTTCTTC
few | TRBJ1-5 | TRBV27 | - | CAPPESDSNQPQHF | TGTGCCCCGCCGGAGAGCGATAGCAATCAGCCCCAGCATTTT
- | TRBJ2-5 | TRBV5-1 | TRBD1 | CASSLLGTGEETQYF | TGCGCCAGCAGCCTCCTAGGGACAGGAGAAGAGACCCAGTACTTC
- | TRBJ1-2 | TRBV3-1/TRBV3-2 | - | CASSQDQVGGYTF | TGTGCCAGCAGCCAAGATCAAGTCGGTGGCTACACCTTC
- | TRBJ1-2 | TRBV29-1 | TRBD1 | CSAMTGGKGYTF | TGCAGCGCCATGACAGGGGGCAAAGGCTACACCTTC
few | TRBJ2-1 | TRBV18 | TRBD2 | CASSPGLATSGEQFF | TGTGCCAGCTCACCAGGACTAGCCACCTCTGGAGAGCAGTTCTTC
- | TRBJ2-5 | TRBV4-3 | TRBD2 | CASSQVGGRGALPRETQYF | TGCGCCAGCAGCCAAGTGGGCGGGAGAGGGGCCCTACCACGCGAGACCCAGTACTTC
once | TRBJ2-4 | TRBV28 | - | CASRTGGFVAKNIQYF | TGTGCCAGCAGGACCGGAGGGTTTGTGGCCAAAAACATTCAGTACTTC
- | TRBJ2-1 | TRBV4-3 | TRBD2 | CASSQDHVRSSGKYNEQFF | TGCGCCAGCAGCCAAGATCACGTTCGGTCGAGCGGGAAGTACAATGAGCAGTTCTTC
few | TRBJ1-3 | TRBV6-5 | - | CASSLRWSSGNTIYF | TGTGCCAGCAGTTTAAGATGGAGCTCTGGAAACACCATATATTTT
- | TRBJ1-4 | TRBV6-1 | - | CASSEYGGLTTNEKLFF | TGTGCCAGCAGTGAATATGGGGGACTAACAACTAATGAAAAACTGTTTTTT
- | TRBJ2-1 | TRBV12-5 | - | CASGLRQGGNNEQFF | TGTGCTAGTGGCCTTAGACAGGGAGGCAACAATGAGCAGTTCTTC
- | TRBJ2-7 | TRBV5-1 | TRBD2 | CASSLATGTTPYEQYF | TGCGCCAGCAGCTTGGCCACCGGGACTACGCCCTACGAGCAGTACTTC
- | TRBJ2-4 | TRBV20-1 | - | CSANWGQIQYF | TGCAGTGCGAATTGGGGACAAATTCAGTACTTC
- | TRBJ2-7 | TRBV7-6 | TRBD2 | CASSPRTSFRYEQYF | TGTGCCAGCAGCCCCAGGACTAGTTTTAGGTACGAGCAGTACTTC
- | TRBJ1-4 | TRBV5-1 | - | CASSLAQGFNEKLFF | TGCGCCAGCAGCTTGGCCCAGGGCTTTAATGAAAAACTGTTTTTT
- | TRBJ2-5 | TRBV4-1 | - | CASSQGGSAGRQETQYF | TGCGCCAGCAGCCAAGGAGGGTCGGCAGGCCGGCAAGAGACCCAGTACTTC
few | TRBJ1-2 | TRBV6-6 | TRBD1 | CASSPPGQGSYTF | TGTGCCAGCAGTCCACCGGGACAGGGAAGCTACACCTTC
- | TRBJ1-4 | TRBV27 | - | CASSTLAGRSEKLFF | TGTGCCAGCAGTACCTTAGCAGGGAGGTCTGAAAAACTGTTTTTT
- | TRBJ2-3 | TRBV29-1 | - | CSIDGGPDTQYF | TGCAGCATTGACGGGGGGCCAGATACGCAGTATTTT